This note documents a single T cell receptor beta chain sequence. The antigen remains undetermined. The data originate from a study of cytomegalovirus exposure and HLA in healthy donors. V lost 4 bases and J 6 bases, leaving 10 bases between the germline ends. The CDR3 length is 13 residues. From germline, CDR1 is SNHLY and CDR2 FYNNEI. Study-wide points: The likely origin of a cluster of highly shared sequence variants was a sequencing artifact. Later analysis identified a missense DCLRE1C variant that was linked to TCR beta V- and J-gene trimming. In a later analysis, at a false discovery rate of 0.05, over 15,000 TCR beta sequences matched HLA alleles.

In the PCR, 60 Vbeta and 13 Jbeta primers were used. Produced via immunoSEQ multiplex PCR; TCRdb's table is partial and in-frame only. The sample lists some 87,000 clones; roughly 58% were seen once. The chain combines TRBV2 with TRBJ1-5; D possibly corresponds to TRBD1 (6 bases). This receptor was identified in a woman under 40 in good health and CMV-seropositive. The sample consisted of PBMCs. The CDR3 nucleotides are TGTGCCAGCAGTGCCAAACAGGGTCAGCCCCAGCATTTT. Translation: CASSAKQGQPQHF.